This T cell receptor beta chain was identified during a study of blood T cell repertoires in COVID-19. Study as a whole: The cDNA or gDNA used as material had been derived from T cells, B-cell-depleted T cells, or PBMCs.

Per the original data handling: Reference gene primer amplification gave estimated nucleated cell counts. Sequenced by immunoSEQ multiplex PCR; TCRdb stores in-frame clones only, minus some. V and J calls and clone size follow that table, whereas D and trimming were derived from the DNA. The repertoire holds over 140,000 clones, with about 77% as singletons. Germline values: CDR1 LNHDA, CDR2 SQIVND (reference sequence). The CDR3 runs 14 residues. Losses at the gene ends were 3 bases for V and 2 bases for J; bases not matched to a gene: 3. Sequences were obtained from peripheral blood. The sequence was obtained from a woman aged 45-60 years with active or convalescent COVID-19. The genes are TRBV19 and TRBJ2-7, with 8 bases matching TRBD1. The CDR3 DNA follows: TGTGCCAGTAGTATGGGGACAGGCACCTACGAGCAGTACTTC. This encodes CASSMGTGTYEQYF.